The T cell receptor (beta chain) under discussion was sequenced for a study of T cell responses to AZD1222 COVID-19 vaccine. Assay: immunoSEQ multiplex PCR; the TCRdb copy retains only in-frame clones and omits some. The table records around 130,000 clones, roughly 93% of them present only once. The CDR3 is 16 amino acids. Germline CDR1 and CDR2: LGHDT and YNNKEL (reference sequence). J was trimmed by 4 bases and V by 4 bases; bases with no gene match: 10. This chain joins TRBV3-1 (or the pseudogene TRBV3-2) and TRBJ2-1, with 7 bases identical to TRBD1. The TCR originated in an adult in good health. Sequenced material: peripheral blood, taken on day 0 of AZD1222 vaccination. Written as DNA, the CDR3 is TGTGCCAGCAGCCCAAGGACAGGTTGGGGGTACAATGAGCAGTTCTTC. Residues: CASSPRTGWGYNEQFF.